The 28 T cell receptor beta chains reported below all come from one sample, sequenced in a study of cytomegalovirus exposure and HLA in healthy donors. Libraries were prepared by immunoSEQ multiplex PCR; TCRdb keeps only in-frame clonotypes and omits some of them. The profile shows around 140,000 clones, roughly nine tenths of them singletons. The sample was PBMCs. Receptor source: a young woman in good health and CMV-seronegative.

This sequence joins TRBV18 and TRBJ1-4; D gene ambiguous. Trimming left V 0 bases short and J 10 bases short, with 9 bases between. Germline V gene data show CDR1 as KGHSH and CDR2 as LQKENI. The CDR3 is made up of 13 amino acids. CDR3 amino acids: CASSPPGVVKLFF. The CDR3 DNA is TGTGCCAGCTCACCACCCGGGGTTGTAAAACTGTTTTTT.

The gene calls are TRBV27 and TRBJ1-4, with a weak D call TRBD1 (5 bases). Per germline, CDR1 MNHEY and CDR2 SMNVEV (reference sequence). V dropped 2 bases and J dropped 0 bases, with 25 bases sitting between them. The CDR3 sequence is 21 residues long. Here the CDR3 reads CASSLTRSVGGDAATNEKLFF. For the CDR3, the DNA is TGTGCCAGCAGTTTAACCCGCAGTGTGGGGGGAGACGCTGCAACTAATGAAAAACTGTTTTTT.

CDR3 coding DNA: TGTGCCAGCTCACCCGCCGAGGGGGCTGCTGGAAACACCATATATTTT. The encoded protein is CASSPAEGAAGNTIYF. This chain uses TRBV18 with TRBJ1-3; the match to TRBD1 covers 7 bases. The germline CDR1 and CDR2 sequences are KGHSH and LQKENI. The CDR3 runs 16 residues. V lost 3 bases to trimming and J lost 2 bases; unmatched junction nucleotides: 7.

The rearrangement links TRBV6-5 to TRBJ2-3; a weak D match, TRBD2 (6 bases). CDR3 length: 15 residues. V dropped 1 base and J dropped 3 bases, with 11 bases sitting between them. Germline V gene data show CDR1 as MNHEY and CDR2 as SVGAGI. For the CDR3, the DNA is TGTGCCAGCAGTTACTATGGTGGGGGGACAGATACGCAGTATTTT. Translating gives CASSYYGGGTDTQYF.

This clone was recorded a few times. DNA of the CDR3: TGTGCCAGCAGTGGGACTTACTCTGGGGCCAACGTCCTGACTTTC. This sequence encodes CASSGTYSGANVLTF. J is TRBJ2-6 and V is TRBV27; TRBD2 might be the D (6 bases). The germline V gene encodes CDR1 MNHEY and CDR2 SMNVEV (reference sequence). This CDR3 spans 15 amino acids. The V gene lost 5 bases and the J gene lost 0 bases, with 8 bases spanning the gap.

A single count supports this clone. The chain joins TRBV5-1 to TRBJ1-4; 9 positions match TRBD1. Trimming cost V 4 bases and J 4 bases; bases outside gene matches: 8. This CDR3 contains 16 residues. Germline V lookup: CDR1 SGHRS, CDR2 YFSETQ. DNA of the CDR3: TGCGCCAGCAGCCCCGGGACAGGGACTAATAATGAAAAACTGTTTTTT. Its protein is CASSPGTGTNNEKLFF.

The chain is built from TRBV7-3 and TRBJ1-3; 12 positions match TRBD1. The V segment lost 0 bases and the J segment 7 bases; nucleotides outside the gene matches: 4. The CDR3 runs to 16 residues. The germline V gene has CDR1 SGHTA and CDR2 FQGTGA. CDR3 DNA sequence: TGTGCCAGCAGCTTAACGGGGACAGGGGGCTTGAACACCATATATTTT. Translation: CASSLTGTGGLNTIYF.

This chain connects TRBV15 to TRBJ1-2, with a weak D call TRBD1 (5 bases). Germline V CDR1 and CDR2: LNHNV, YYDKDF (reference sequence). The ends were cut back, 3 bases at V and 5 bases at J, with 7 bases in the middle. The CDR3 totals 12 residues. CDR3 in amino acids: CATSSGHYGYTF. Written as DNA, the CDR3 is TGTGCCACCAGCAGCGGACATTATGGCTACACCTTC.

The rearrangement joins TRBV11-2 to TRBJ1-2; TRBD1 might be the D (5 bases). The CDR3 length is 15 residues. In germline, CDR1 is SGHAT, CDR2 FQNNGV. V lost 5 bases and J lost 4, with 17 bases in between. CDR3 in DNA: TGTGCCAGCAGCCTAACGGGGGATAGACGCTATGGCTACACCTTC. Amino acid sequence: CASSLTGDRRYGYTF.

This clone has only a few counts. The V and J genes are TRBV6-1 and TRBJ2-3; 9 bases fit TRBD2. V was pared by 4 bases and J by 2 bases, with 4 bases of the junction left unmatched. CDR1 is MNHNS, CDR2 SASEGT, per germline. This CDR3 spans 15 amino acids. The CDR3 sequence: CASSGGTSPTDTQYF. CDR3 nucleotide sequence: TGTGCCAGCAGTGGAGGGACTAGCCCCACAGATACGCAGTATTTT.

The V gene is TRBV5-4, the J gene TRBJ2-3; possibly TRBD1 for D (6 bases). Germline assignment: CDR1 SGHNT and CDR2 YYREEE (reference sequence). Trimming pared 0 bases from V and 4 bases from J, leaving 12 bases between. The CDR3 spans 15 residues. CDR3 protein: CASSLGDRQADTQYF. CDR3 nucleotide sequence: TGTGCCAGCAGCTTGGGAGATAGACAGGCAGATACGCAGTATTTT.

The chain joins TRBV2 to TRBJ1-1; no definite D call. The CDR3 totals 14 residues. Trimming stripped 1 base from V and 1 base from J, with 7 bases between. Germline V gene lookup returns CDR1 SNHLY and CDR2 FYNNEI. The DNA for the CDR3 is TGTGCCAGCAGTGAAGGCAGTGAGAACACTGAAGCTTTCTTT. Its protein is CASSEGSENTEAFF.

V is TRBV19 and J is TRBJ1-1, with 8 bases matching TRBD1. V gave up 10 bases and J gave up 8 bases; unmatched junction bases: 12. The CDR3 consists of 13 residues. CDR1 is LNHDA and CDR2 is SQIVND in the germline V gene (reference sequence). The CDR3 coding sequence is TGTGCCACCCAAACCGTGACAGGGGCGGAAGCTTTCTTT. It encodes CATQTVTGAEAFF.

The chain recombines TRBV7-8 with TRBJ2-3; tentative D call: TRBD1 (5 bases). Looked up from germline, CDR1 is SGHVS and CDR2 is FQNEAQ. Trimming stripped 7 bases from V and 6 bases from J, with 11 bases between. The CDR3 totals 12 residues. CDR3 amino acids: CASTNYRDTQYF. The CDR3 nucleotides read TGTGCCAGCACCAATTACAGGGATACGCAGTATTTT.

Only one count was recorded for this clone. V and J are TRBV19 and TRBJ2-7; 7 positions match TRBD2. The V and J ends lost 1 base and 2 bases, in that order; junction bases with no gene match: 2. The CDR3 spans 14 residues. CDR1 is LNHDA, CDR2 SQIVND, per germline (reference sequence). CDR3 region: CASSIVGGTYEQYF. In DNA form, the CDR3 reads TGTGCCAGTAGTATAGTCGGGGGGACCTACGAGCAGTACTTC.

J is TRBJ2-3 and V is TRBV19; tentatively, D is TRBD1 (5 bases). The ends were cut back, 2 bases at V and 3 bases at J, with 6 bases in the middle. Germline CDR1 and CDR2: LNHDA and SQIVND (reference sequence). This CDR3 contains 13 residues. This chain's CDR3 is CASSIQGTDTQYF. The CDR3 bases are TGTGCCAGTAGTATACAGGGTACAGATACGCAGTATTTT.

J is TRBJ1-2 and V is TRBV5-1; D gene uncertain. This CDR3 contains 15 residues. CDR1 is SGHRS and CDR2 is YFSETQ in the germline V gene. Trimming shortened V by 0 bases and J by 1 base, and 10 bases separated the two germline ends. The CDR3: CASSLAGRDNYGYTF. The CDR3 nucleotides read TGCGCCAGCAGCTTGGCAGGCCGGGATAACTATGGCTACACCTTC. The full variable domain, its missing parts supplied by reference TRBV5-1 and TRBJ1-2, is KAGVTQTPRYLIKTRGQQVTLSCSPISGHRSVSWYQQTPGQGLQFLFEYFSETQRNKGNFPGRFSGRQFSNSRSEMNVSTLELGDSALYLCASSLAGRDNYGYTFGSGTRLTVV.

This chain joins TRBV19 and TRBJ1-2, with D perhaps TRBD1 (5 bases). CDR3 length equals 14 residues. V lost 1 base and J lost 7, with 13 bases in between. Germline V lookup: CDR1 LNHDA, CDR2 SQIVND (reference sequence). CDR3 sequence reads: CASSIGGGDGGYTF. The CDR3, as DNA: TGTGCCAGTAGTATAGGAGGAGGGGATGGTGGCTACACCTTC.

The chain combines TRBV5-1 with TRBJ2-2; 7 bases match TRBD1. Unmatched junction bases numbered 19, after V lost 0 bases and J lost 8 bases. The CDR3 totals 19 residues. CDR1 is SGHRS and CDR2 is YFSETQ in the germline V gene. The CDR3 DNA is TGCGCCAGCAGCTTGGTATCCATCCCGACGACAGGGTTTACGGGGGAGCTGTTTTTT. Its protein is CASSLVSIPTTGFTGELFF.

Remarks on this clone: One junction end does not reproduce the germline sequence, and a read error may be involved. The J gene is TRBJ2-7, the V gene TRBV10-1, with 10 nucleotides matching TRBD1. The CDR3 runs 14 residues. CDR1 is WNHNN and CDR2 is SYGVQD in the germline V gene (reference sequence). The CDR3 spells CATSPGTGAYEQYF. The DNA of the CDR3 is TGCGCCACCAGTCCCGGGACAGGGGCCTACGAGCAGTACTTC.

The rearrangement uses TRBV18 and TRBJ2-3; 10 nucleotides align to TRBD1. CDR1 and CDR2 (germline): KGHSH, LQKENI. With 6 bases clipped from V and 4 bases from J, the junction kept 4 bases outside the gene matches. This CDR3 contains 14 residues. The CDR3 loop reads CASSAGTGADTQYF. The DNA of the CDR3 is TGTGCCAGCTCCGCCGGGACAGGGGCAGATACGCAGTATTTT.

This chain uses TRBV5-1 with TRBJ2-1, with D possibly TRBD2 on 5 matching bases. The ends were cut back, 4 bases at V and 0 bases at J, with 5 bases in the middle. Germline loops: CDR1 SGHRS, CDR2 YFSETQ. This CDR3 is 13 amino acids long. The CDR3 nucleotides read TGCGCCAGCAGCGGGAGCTCCTACAATGAGCAGTTCTTC. It codes for CASSGSSYNEQFF.

CDR3 coding DNA: TGCGCCAGCAGGTCGGGGGGCGCGGGAACTGAAGCTTTCTTT. Protein: CASRSGGAGTEAFF. V gene TRBV5-1 combines with J gene TRBJ1-1; D is perhaps TRBD1 (6 bases). The ends were cut back, 5 bases at V and 5 bases at J, with 16 bases in the middle. Looked up from germline, CDR1 is SGHRS and CDR2 is YFSETQ. The CDR3 runs to 14 residues. Full variable domain (rest looked up from reference TRBV5-1 and TRBJ1-1): KAGVTQTPRYLIKTRGQQVTLSCSPISGHRSVSWYQQTPGQGLQFLFEYFSETQRNKGNFPGRFSGRQFSNSRSEMNVSTLELGDSALYLCASRSGGAGTEAFFGQGTRLTVV.

The chain uses TRBV21-1 and TRBJ2-5; TRBD1, the table's D call, was not compared with the DNA. TRBV21-1 is a documented pseudogene. This CDR3 comprises 15 residues. CDR3 region: CASSKEDRGQETQYF. DNA for the CDR3: TGTGCCAGCAGCAAAGAGGACAGGGGCCAAGAGACCCAGTACTTC.

This sequence joins TRBV2 and TRBJ2-7; D is ambiguous. Germline CDR1 reads SNHLY; CDR2 reads FYNNEI. This CDR3 comprises 12 residues. Trimming took off 0 bases at V and 3 bases at J, with 3 bases between the two ends. CDR3 in amino acids: CASSEAFYEQYF. In DNA form, the CDR3 reads TGTGCCAGCAGTGAAGCCTTCTACGAGCAGTACTTC.

The J gene is TRBJ2-1, the V gene TRBV7-8; TRBD1 aligns across 8 bases. This CDR3 comprises 16 residues. Per the germline V gene, CDR1 is SGHVS and CDR2 is FQNEAQ. V lost 5 bases, J lost 0 bases, and 6 bases stayed unmatched. The CDR3 coding sequence is TGTGCCAGCAGCGGGAGCAGGGGGCACTCCTACAATGAGCAGTTCTTC. Protein sequence: CASSGSRGHSYNEQFF.

V gene TRBV10-3 combines with J gene TRBJ1-1; TRBD1 might be the D (6 bases). Germline V gene sequence: CDR1 ENHRY, CDR2 SYGVKD. The CDR3 covers 13 residues. Trimming left V 10 bases short and J 2 bases short, with 14 bases between. CDR3: CATEEGGNTEAFF. In nucleotides, the CDR3 is TGTGCCACTGAAGAAGGGGGAAACACTGAAGCTTTCTTT.

There are a few counts of this clone. The chain employs TRBV6-6 and TRBJ2-2, with TRBD2 matching over 9 bases. V lost 0 bases and J lost 4; bases outside the gene matches: 3. The CDR3 sequence is 16 residues long. CDR1 and CDR2 from the germline V gene are MNHNY and SVGAGI (reference sequence). The CDR3 region has the DNA TGTGCCAGCAGTTACTCTAGCGGGAGAGCCACCGGGGAGCTGTTTTTT. Its translation is CASSYSSGRATGELFF.